The clone carrying this T cell receptor beta chain has only one observation. This specimen comes from a study of Ad26.COV2.S vaccination and SARS-CoV-2 variants. As for the study in general: Vaccine-arm donor from the placebo-controlled COV1001 Ad26.COV2.S trial.

TCRdb keeps only in-frame clones here, not all; method: immunoSEQ multiplex PCR. The sample has roughly 300,000 clones, 86% seen once. Described treatment: roughly 19 received Ad26.COV2.S at low or high dose, single or two shots; about 5 received placebo; per-sample allocation not given. Repertoires come from day 63 after the first vaccine or placebo injection. Germline values: CDR1 SGHRS, CDR2 YFSETQ. Trimming cost V 0 bases and J 5 bases, with 11 bases left between them. The CDR3 has 14 residues. The material sequenced was peripheral blood, taken in a trial of Ad26.COV2.S vaccine versus placebo. The clonotype comes from a person between 18 and 65 years old who received the Ad26.COV2.S COVID-19 vaccine or a placebo. The genes are TRBV5-1 and TRBJ1-1; no clear D. CDR3 residues: CASSLADRVTEAFF. The DNA of the CDR3 is TGCGCCAGCAGCTTGGCGGATAGGGTTACTGAAGCTTTCTTT.